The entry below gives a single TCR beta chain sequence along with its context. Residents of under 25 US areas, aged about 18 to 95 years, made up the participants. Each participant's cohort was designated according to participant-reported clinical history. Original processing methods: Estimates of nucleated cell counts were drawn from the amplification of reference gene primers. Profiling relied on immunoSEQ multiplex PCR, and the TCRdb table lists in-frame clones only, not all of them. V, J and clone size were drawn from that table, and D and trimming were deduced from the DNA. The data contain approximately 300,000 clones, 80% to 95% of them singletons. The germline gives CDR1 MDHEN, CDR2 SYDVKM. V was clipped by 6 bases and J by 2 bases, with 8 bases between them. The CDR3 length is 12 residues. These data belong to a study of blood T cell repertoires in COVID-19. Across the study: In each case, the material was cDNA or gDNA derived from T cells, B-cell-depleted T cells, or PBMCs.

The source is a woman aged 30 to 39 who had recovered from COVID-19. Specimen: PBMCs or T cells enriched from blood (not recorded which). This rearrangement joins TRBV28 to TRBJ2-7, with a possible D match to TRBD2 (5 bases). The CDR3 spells CASRRAPYEQYF. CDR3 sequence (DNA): TGTGCCAGCAGGCGGGCGCCCTACGAGCAGTACTTC.